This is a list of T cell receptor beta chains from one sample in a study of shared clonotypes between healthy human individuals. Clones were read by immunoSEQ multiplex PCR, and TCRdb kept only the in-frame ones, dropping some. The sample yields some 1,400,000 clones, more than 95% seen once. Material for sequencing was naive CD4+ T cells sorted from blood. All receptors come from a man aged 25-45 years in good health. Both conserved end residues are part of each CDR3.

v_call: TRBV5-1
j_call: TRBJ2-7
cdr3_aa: CASNPGRRELAEQYF

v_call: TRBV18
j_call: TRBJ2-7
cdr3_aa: CASSMSDEQYF

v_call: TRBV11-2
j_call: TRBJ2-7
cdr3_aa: CASSLTQVQGEQYF

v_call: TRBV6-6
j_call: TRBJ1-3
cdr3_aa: CASTPRGENTIYF

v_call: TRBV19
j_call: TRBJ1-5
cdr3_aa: CASSIRDRSNQPQHF

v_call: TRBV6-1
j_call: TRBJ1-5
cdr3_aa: CASSEIDRASQPQHF

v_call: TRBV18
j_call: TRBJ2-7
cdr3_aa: CASSPAAHSYEQYF

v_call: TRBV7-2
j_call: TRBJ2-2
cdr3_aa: CASSPRATSGRNTGELFF

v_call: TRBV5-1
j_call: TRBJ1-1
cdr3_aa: CASSLDRSTGLSEAFF

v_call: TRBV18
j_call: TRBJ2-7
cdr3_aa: CASSPLGPPYYEQYF

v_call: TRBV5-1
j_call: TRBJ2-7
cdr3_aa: CASSLREGLQSYEQYF

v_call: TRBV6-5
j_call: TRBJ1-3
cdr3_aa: CASSYGGPSGNTIYF

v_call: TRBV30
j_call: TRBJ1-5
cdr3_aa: CASRQGSNQPQHF

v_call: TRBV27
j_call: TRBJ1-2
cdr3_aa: CASSSLTDLANYGYTF

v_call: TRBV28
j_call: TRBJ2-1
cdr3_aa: CASSPSGIPLGEQFF

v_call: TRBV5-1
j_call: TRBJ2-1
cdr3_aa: CASSLGTGGPNEQFF

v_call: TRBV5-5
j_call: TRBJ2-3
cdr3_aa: CASSLAAAGLVTDTQYF

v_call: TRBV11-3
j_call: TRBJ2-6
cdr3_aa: CASSLDAPSGANVLTF

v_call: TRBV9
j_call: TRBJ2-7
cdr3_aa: CASSVELAGGYEQYF

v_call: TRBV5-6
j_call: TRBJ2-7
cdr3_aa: CASSLRLAGVSYEQYF

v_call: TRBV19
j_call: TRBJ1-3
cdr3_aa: CASSTSDLILSGNTIYF

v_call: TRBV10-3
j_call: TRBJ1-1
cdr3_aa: CAISAGAYRYTEAFF

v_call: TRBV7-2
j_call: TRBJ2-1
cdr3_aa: CASRTSGSGDEQFF

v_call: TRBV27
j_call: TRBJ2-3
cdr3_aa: CASLLSGRAADTQYF

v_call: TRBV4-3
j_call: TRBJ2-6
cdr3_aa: CASSQDHGRVSGANVLTF

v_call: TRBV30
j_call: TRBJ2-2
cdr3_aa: CAWSVRGTGELFF

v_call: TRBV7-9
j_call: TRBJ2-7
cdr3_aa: CASSPLGRVEDEQYF

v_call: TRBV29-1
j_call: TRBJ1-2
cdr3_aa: CSVGDEGHGYTF

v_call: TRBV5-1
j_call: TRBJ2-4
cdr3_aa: CASSRGSIAKNIQYF

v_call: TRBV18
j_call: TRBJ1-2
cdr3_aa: CASRVGGTGWPEYGYTF

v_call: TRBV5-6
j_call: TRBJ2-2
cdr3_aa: CASSYGQGNTGELFF